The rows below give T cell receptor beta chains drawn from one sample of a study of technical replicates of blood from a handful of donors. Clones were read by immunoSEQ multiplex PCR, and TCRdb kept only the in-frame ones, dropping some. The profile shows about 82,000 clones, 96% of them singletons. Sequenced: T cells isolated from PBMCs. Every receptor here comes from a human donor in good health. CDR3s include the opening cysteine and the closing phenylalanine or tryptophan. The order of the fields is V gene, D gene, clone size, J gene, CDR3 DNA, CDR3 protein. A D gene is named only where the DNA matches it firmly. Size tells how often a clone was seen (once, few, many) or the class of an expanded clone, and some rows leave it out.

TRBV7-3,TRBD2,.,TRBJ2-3,TGTGCCAGCAGCTTTGGTAGCGGGAGGGCAGATACGCAGTATTTT,CASSFGSGRADTQYF
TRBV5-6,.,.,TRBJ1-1,TGTGCCAGCAGCTTGTTTCACATTGAAGCTTTCTTT,CASSLFHIEAFF
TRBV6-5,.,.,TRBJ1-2,TGTGCCAGCAGTTCGCAGGGGAAAAACTATGGCTACACCTTC,CASSSQGKNYGYTF
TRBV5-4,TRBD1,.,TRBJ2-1,TGTGCCAGCATCCCTTCTCCGGACAGGGGTAACAATGAGCAGTTCTTC,CASIPSPDRGNNEQFF
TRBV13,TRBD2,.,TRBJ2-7,TGTGCCAGCAGCTTAGGTGTACTAGCGGGCTCCTACGAGCAGTACTTC,CASSLGVLAGSYEQYF
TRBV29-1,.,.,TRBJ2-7,TGCAGCGTTGAAACAGGATCCTACGAGCAGTACTTC,CSVETGSYEQYF
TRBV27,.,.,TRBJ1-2,TGTGCCAGCAGTCCCTCTGGAGGGTTCGCCAACTATGGCTACACCTTC,CASSPSGGFANYGYTF
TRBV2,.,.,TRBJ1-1,TGTGCCAGCAGTGGGAGGTGGGGTAACACTGAAGCTTTCTTT,CASSGRWGNTEAFF
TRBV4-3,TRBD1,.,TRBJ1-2,TGCGCCAGCAGCCAAGGACAGGGCAGGGGCTACACCTTC,CASSQGQGRGYTF
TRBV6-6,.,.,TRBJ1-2,TGTGCCAGCAGTTACTCGCTAAACGTGTACACCTTC,CASSYSLNVYTF
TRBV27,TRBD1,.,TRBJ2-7,TGTGCCAGCAGACTGGGGACAGGGGGCTACGAGCAGTACTTC,CASRLGTGGYEQYF
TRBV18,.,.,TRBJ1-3,TGTGCCAGCTCACCGGGGGCCTCTGGAAACACCATATATTTT,CASSPGASGNTIYF
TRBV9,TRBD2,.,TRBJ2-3,TGTGCCAGCAGCGGGGAATATAGCGGGAGCACAGATACGCAGTATTTT,CASSGEYSGSTDTQYF
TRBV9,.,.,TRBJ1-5,TGTGCCAGCAGCGTTGAGGGGGATTGGGATCAGCCCCAGCATTTT,CASSVEGDWDQPQHF
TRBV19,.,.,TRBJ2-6,TGTGCCAGTAGTATGGGGACATCACCCCACTCTGGGGCCAACGTCCTGACTTTC,CASSMGTSPHSGANVLTF
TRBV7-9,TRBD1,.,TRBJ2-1,TGTGCCAGCAGCTCCGGGACAGGGGTCAATGAGCAGTTCTTC,CASSSGTGVNEQFF
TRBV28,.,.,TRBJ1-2,TGTGCCAGCAGCCCCCTAGATGGTCGATGGAACTATGGCTACACCTTC,CASSPLDGRWNYGYTF
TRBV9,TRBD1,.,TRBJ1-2,TGTGCCAGCAGCGTAGGACAGGGGGCAGGCTATGGCTACACCTTC,CASSVGQGAGYGYTF
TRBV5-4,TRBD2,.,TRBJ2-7,TGTGCCAGCAGCCTGGGACTAGCGGGAGTCAACGAGCAGTACTTC,CASSLGLAGVNEQYF
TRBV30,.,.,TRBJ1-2,TGTGCCTGGAGTGCGGGGGGGGCTGGCTACACCTTC,CAWSAGGAGYTF
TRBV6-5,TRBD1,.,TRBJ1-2,TGTGCCAGCACCCCAGGACAGGTTTATGGCTACACCTTC,CASTPGQVYGYTF
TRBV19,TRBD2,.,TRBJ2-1,TGTGCCAGTAGTATCCTAGCGGCCTACAATGAGCAGTTCTTC,CASSILAAYNEQFF
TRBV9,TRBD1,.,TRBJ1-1,TGTGCCAGCAGCCTCATCAGTACAGGGGGAAATGAAGCTTTCTTT,CASSLISTGGNEAFF
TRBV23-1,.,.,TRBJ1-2,TGCGCCAGCAGTCGACAGGAGACGGGCTATGGCTACACCTTC,CASSRQETGYGYTF
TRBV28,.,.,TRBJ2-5,TGTGCCAGCACTAACGGGTTTTTCCAAGAGACCCAGTACTTC,CASTNGFFQETQYF
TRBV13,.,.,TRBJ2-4,TGTGCCAGCAGCGCGCGACTAAGAGTGAACATTCAGTACTTC,CASSARLRVNIQYF
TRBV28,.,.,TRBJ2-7,TGTGCCAGCAGGCAAACAGGGAGAAACGGCGAGCAGTACTTC,CASRQTGRNGEQYF
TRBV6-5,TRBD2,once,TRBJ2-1,TGTGCCAGCAGTGGCTCCGGGACTAGGGGTGGTGAGCAGTTCTTC,CASSGSGTRGGEQFF
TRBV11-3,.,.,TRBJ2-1,TGTGCCAGCAGGGCCACCTACAATGAGCAGTTCTTC,CASRATYNEQFF
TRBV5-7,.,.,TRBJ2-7,TGTGCCAGCAGCTTGGTAGCAGGGGATCCCTACGAGCAGTACTTC,CASSLVAGDPYEQYF
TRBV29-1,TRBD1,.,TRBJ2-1,TGCAGCGCCCCACAGGGGAATGAGCAGTTCTTC,CSAPQGNEQFF
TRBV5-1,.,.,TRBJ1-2,TGCGCCAGCAACTTGCGGCCTGACAGCTATGGCTACACCTTC,CASNLRPDSYGYTF
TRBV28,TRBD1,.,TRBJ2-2,TGTGCCAGCGGAAGTATATGGGGACAGGGGAACACCGGGGAGCTGTTTTTT,CASGSIWGQGNTGELFF
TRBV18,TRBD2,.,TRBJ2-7,TGTGCCAGCTCACCCGAACCTAGCGGGAGTTCCCCCTACGAGCAGTACTTC,CASSPEPSGSSPYEQYF
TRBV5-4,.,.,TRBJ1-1,TGTGCCAGCAGCTTGGGACACGCTGAAGCTTTCTTT,CASSLGHAEAFF
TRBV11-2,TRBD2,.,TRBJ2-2,TGTGCCAGCAGCTTCGACCTCCTAGCGGGAATCTTCACCGGGGAGCTGTTTTTT,CASSFDLLAGIFTGELFF
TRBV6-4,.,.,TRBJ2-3,TGTGCCAGCAGCTCCACCGGAGTCGCTGATACGCAGTATTTT,CASSSTGVADTQYF
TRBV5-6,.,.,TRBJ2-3,TGTGCCAGCAGCCTCACAGATACGCAGTATTTT,CASSLTDTQYF
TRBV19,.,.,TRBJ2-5,TGTGCCAGTAAGAGGGGGACCCAAGAGACCCAGTACTTC,CASKRGTQETQYF
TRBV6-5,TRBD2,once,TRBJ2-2,TGTGCCAGCAGCCTTCTAGCGGGAGGGGCCGGGGAGCTGTTTTTT,CASSLLAGGAGELFF
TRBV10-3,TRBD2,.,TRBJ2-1,TGTGCCATCAGTGAAGAGCGGGAGCTTTATGAGCAGTTCTTC,CAISEERELYEQFF
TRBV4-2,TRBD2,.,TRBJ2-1,TGTGCCAGCAGCCAAGATGTAGCGGGGTACAATGAGCAGTTCTTC,CASSQDVAGYNEQFF
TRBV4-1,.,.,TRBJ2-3,TGCGCCAGCAGCCAAGATCTACCAGATACGCAGTATTTT,CASSQDLPDTQYF
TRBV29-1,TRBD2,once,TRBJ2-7,TGCAGCGTGCCTCTGGGAGGGGACGAGCAGTACTTC,CSVPLGGDEQYF
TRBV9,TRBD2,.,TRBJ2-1,TGTGCCAGCAGCGCAATACTAGCGGGAGGGCCCCGGAACTACAATGAGCAGTTCTTC,CASSAILAGGPRNYNEQFF
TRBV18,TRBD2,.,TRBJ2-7,TGTGCCAGCTCACCGTCGGGAGGGGTATACGAGCAGTACTTC,CASSPSGGVYEQYF
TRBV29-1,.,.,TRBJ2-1,TGCAGCGTTCCCGAGGGGGAAAGCTCCTACAATGAGCAGTTCTTC,CSVPEGESSYNEQFF
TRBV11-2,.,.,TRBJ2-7,TGTGCCAGCAGCCGTAGCTCCTACGAGCAGTACTTC,CASSRSSYEQYF
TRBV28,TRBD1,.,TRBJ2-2,TGTGCCAGCAGAACCGGGACAGGCAAGGCGATCGGGGAGCTGTTTTTT,CASRTGTGKAIGELFF
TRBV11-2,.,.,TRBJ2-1,TGTGCCAGCAGCTTAATGTTCGGGGGAGAGCAGTTCTTC,CASSLMFGGEQFF
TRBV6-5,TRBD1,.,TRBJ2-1,TGTGCCAGCAACGGACAGGGAAAATCCAGTGAGCAGTTCTTC,CASNGQGKSSEQFF
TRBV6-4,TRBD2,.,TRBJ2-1,TGTGCCAGCAGTGAAGCGGGAGGAGGTTGGGATGAGCAGTTCTTC,CASSEAGGGWDEQFF